This paragraph covers one T cell receptor (beta chain) sequence. Its antigen is currently unknown. This record comes from a study of cytomegalovirus exposure and HLA in healthy donors. Germline V gene lookup returns CDR1 SEHNR and CDR2 FQNEAQ (reference sequence). The ends lost 1 base at V and 9 bases at J; junction bases unmatched: 8. There are 15 residues in the CDR3. Use of 60 Vbeta and 13 Jbeta primers characterized the PCR. The data were produced by immunoSEQ multiplex PCR, yet TCRdb's version contains in-frame clones alone and is incomplete. The table includes about 77,000 clones, more than 75% detected once. Study-level points and caveats: Rare TCR sequences predominated, though certain public TCRs were found in many donors.

This rearrangement joins TRBV7-9 to TRBJ2-1; TRBD2 matches at 8 bases. The receptor was derived from a man in his forties or fifties in good health and CMV-seronegative. Specimen: PBMCs. CDR3 sequence (DNA): TGTGCCAGCAGCTTAGGAGGCGGGGGGCCTGGTGAGCAGTTCTTC. Its translation is CASSLGGGGPGEQFF.